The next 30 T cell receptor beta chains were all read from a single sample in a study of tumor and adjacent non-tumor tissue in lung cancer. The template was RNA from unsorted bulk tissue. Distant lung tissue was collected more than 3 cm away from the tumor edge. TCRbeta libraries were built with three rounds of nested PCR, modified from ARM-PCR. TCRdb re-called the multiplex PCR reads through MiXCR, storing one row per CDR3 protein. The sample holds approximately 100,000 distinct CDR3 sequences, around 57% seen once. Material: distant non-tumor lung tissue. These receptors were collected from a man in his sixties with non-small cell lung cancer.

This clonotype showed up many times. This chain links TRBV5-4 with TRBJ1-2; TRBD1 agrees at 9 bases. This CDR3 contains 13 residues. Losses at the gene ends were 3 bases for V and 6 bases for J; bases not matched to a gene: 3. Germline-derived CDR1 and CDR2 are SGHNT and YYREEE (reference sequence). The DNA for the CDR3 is TGTGCCAGCAGCTGGGACAGGGACCATGGCTACACCTTC. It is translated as CASSWDRDHGYTF.

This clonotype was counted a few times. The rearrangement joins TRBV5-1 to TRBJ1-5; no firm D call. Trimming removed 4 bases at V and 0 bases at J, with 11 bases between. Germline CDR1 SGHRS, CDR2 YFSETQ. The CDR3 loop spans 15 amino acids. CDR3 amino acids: CASSEMESSNQPQHF. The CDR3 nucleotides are TGCGCCAGCAGCGAAATGGAGAGTAGCAATCAGCCCCAGCATTTT.

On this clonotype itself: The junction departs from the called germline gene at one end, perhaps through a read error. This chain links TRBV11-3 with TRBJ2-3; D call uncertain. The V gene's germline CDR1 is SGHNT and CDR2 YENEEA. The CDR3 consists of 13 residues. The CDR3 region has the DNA TGTGCCAGCAGCTTAGCTGGCGAAGATACTCAGTATTTT. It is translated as CASSLAGEDTQYF.

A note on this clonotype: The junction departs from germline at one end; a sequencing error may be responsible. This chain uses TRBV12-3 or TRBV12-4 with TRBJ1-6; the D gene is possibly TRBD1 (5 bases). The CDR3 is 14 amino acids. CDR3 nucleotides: TGCGCCAGAAGTAAACAGGTTCATAATTCACCCCTCCACTTT. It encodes CARSKQVHNSPLHF.

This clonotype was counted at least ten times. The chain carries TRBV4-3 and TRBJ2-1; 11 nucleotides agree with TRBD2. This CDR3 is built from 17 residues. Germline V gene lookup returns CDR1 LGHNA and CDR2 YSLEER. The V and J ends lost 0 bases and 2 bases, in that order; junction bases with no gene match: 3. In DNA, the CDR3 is TGCGCCAGCAGCCAAGATATACTAGCGGGAGCCTACAATGAGCAGTTCTTC. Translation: CASSQDILAGAYNEQFF.

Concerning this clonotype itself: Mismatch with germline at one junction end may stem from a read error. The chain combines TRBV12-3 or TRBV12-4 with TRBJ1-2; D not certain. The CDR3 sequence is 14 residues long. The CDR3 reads CANSLVARWDGYTF. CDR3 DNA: TGTGCCAACAGTTTAGTGGCCAGGTGGGATGGCTACACCTTC.

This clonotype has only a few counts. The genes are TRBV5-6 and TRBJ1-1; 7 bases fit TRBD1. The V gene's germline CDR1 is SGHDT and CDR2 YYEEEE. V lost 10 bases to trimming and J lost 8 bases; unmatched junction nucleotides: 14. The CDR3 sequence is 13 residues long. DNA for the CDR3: TGTGCCTCCCGAGGAGGGGGCACGAGGGAAGCTTTCTTT. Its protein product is CASRGGGTREAFF.

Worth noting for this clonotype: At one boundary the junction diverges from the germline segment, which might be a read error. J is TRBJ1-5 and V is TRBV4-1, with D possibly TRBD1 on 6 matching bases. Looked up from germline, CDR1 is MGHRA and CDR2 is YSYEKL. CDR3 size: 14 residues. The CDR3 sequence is CTSSQDEGGQPQHF. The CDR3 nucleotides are TGCACCAGCAGCCAAGACGAGGGGGGCCAGCCCCAGCATTTT.

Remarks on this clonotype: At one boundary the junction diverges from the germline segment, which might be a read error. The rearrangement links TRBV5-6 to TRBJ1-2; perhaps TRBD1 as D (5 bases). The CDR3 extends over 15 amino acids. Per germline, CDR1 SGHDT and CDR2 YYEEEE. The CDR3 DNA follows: TGTTCCAGCAGCTGGGTGACAGTGCCGTCGGCTGGCTACACCTTC. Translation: CSSSWVTVPSAGYTF.

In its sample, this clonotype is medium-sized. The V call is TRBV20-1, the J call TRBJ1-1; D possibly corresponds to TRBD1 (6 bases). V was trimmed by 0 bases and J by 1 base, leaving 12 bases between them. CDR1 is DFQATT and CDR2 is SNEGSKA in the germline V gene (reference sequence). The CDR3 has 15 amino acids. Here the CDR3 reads CSARDWQGTNTEAFF. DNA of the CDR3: TGCAGTGCTAGAGATTGGCAGGGGACGAACACTGAAGCTTTCTTT.

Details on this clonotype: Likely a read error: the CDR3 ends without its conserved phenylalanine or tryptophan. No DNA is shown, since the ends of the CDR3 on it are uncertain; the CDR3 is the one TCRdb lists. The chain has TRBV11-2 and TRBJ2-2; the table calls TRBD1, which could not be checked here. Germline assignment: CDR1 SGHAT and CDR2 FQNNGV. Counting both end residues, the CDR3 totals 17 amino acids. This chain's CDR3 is CASSLLSGATNIGELSL.

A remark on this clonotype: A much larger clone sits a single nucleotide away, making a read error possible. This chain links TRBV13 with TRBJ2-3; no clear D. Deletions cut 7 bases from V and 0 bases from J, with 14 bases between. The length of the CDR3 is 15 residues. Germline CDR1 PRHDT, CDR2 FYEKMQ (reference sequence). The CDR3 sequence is CASTIKNASTDTQYF. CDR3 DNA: TGTGCCAGCACCATAAAAAATGCTAGCACAGATACGCAGTATTTT.

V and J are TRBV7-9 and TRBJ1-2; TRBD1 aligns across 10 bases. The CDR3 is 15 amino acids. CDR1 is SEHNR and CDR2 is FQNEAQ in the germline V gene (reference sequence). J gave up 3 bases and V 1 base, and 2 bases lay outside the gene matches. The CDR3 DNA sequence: TGTGCCAGCAGCTTAGGACAGGGGGCGGACTATGGCTACACCTTC. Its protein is CASSLGQGADYGYTF.

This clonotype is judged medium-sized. In DNA form, the CDR3 reads TGTGCCAGCAGCCCGCGAGGGGACAGCAACACCGGGGAGCTGTTTTTT. Its protein product is CASSPRGDSNTGELFF. V gene TRBV4-2 combines with J gene TRBJ2-2, with 7 bases that match TRBD1. V shed 4 bases, J shed 2 bases, and the junction held 7 bases outside the gene matches. This CDR3 has 16 residues. CDR1 is LGHNA, CDR2 YNFKEQ, per germline.

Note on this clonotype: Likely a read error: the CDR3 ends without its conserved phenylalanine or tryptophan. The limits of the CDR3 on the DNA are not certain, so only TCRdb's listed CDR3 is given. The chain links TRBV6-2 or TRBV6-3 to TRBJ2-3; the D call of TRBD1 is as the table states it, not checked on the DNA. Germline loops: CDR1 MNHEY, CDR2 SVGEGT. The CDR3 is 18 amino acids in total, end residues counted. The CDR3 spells CASSYSLEVGPSTDTRYS.

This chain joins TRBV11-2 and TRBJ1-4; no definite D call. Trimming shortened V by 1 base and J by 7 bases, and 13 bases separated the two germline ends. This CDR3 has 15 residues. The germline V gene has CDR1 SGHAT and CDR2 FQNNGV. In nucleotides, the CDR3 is TGTGCCAGCAGCTTAGTCGACGGGATAGGTGAAAAACTGTTTTTT. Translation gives CASSLVDGIGEKLFF. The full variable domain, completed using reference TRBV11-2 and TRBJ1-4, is EAGVAQSPRYKIIEKRQSVAFWCNPISGHATLYWYQQILGQGPKLLIQFQNNGVVDDSQLPKDRFSAERLKGVDSTLKIQPAKLEDSAVYLCASSLVDGIGEKLFFGSGTQLSVL.

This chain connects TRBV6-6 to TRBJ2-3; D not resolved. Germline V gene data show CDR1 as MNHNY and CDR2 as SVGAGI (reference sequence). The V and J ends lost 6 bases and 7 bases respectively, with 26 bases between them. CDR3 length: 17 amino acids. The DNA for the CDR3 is TGTGCCAGCAGGCCATACCCTGACACGGTGAGCACTTATACGCAGTATTTT. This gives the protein CASRPYPDTVSTYTQYF.

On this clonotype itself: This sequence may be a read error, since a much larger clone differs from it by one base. CDR3 loop: CVISGTGNNQPQHF. Written as DNA, the CDR3 is TGTGTCATCAGTGGGACAGGGAACAATCAGCCCCAGCATTTT. The V and J genes are TRBV10-3 and TRBJ1-5; 9 nucleotides match TRBD1. The CDR3 loop spans 14 amino acids. From germline, CDR1 is ENHRY and CDR2 SYGVKD.

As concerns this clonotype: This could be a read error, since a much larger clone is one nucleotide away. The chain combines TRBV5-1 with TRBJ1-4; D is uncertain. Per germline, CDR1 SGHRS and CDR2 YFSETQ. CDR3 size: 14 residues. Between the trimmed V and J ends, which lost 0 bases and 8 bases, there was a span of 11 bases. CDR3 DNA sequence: TGCGCCAGCAGCTTGGGCTCCCTCTGGGAAAAACTGTTTTTT. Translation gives CASSLGSLWEKLFF.

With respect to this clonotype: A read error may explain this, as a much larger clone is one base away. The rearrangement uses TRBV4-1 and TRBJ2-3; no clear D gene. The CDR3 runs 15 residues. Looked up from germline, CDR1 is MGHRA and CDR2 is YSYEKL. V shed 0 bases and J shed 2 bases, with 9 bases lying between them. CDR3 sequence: CASSQEWTPTDTQYF. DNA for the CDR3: TGCGCCAGCAGCCAAGAGTGGACGCCCACAGATACGCAGTATTTT.

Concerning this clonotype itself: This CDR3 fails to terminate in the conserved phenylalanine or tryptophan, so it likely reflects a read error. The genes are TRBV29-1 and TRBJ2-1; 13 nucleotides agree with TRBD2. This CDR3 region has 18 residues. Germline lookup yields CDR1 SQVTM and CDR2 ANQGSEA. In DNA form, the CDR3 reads TGCAGCGCACAGACAGTCCCGGGACTAGCGGGATCCTACCATGAGCAGTTCCTC. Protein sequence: CSAQTVPGLAGSYHEQFL.

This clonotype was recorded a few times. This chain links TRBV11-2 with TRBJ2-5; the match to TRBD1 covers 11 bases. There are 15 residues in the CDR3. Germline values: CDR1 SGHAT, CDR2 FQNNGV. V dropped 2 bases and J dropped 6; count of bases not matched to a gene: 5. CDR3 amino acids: CASSLTGQGGKTQYF. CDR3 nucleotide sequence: TGTGCCAGCAGCTTAACGGGACAGGGGGGGAAGACCCAGTACTTC. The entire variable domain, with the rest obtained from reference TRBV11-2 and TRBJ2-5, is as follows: EAGVAQSPRYKIIEKRQSVAFWCNPISGHATLYWYQQILGQGPKLLIQFQNNGVVDDSQLPKDRFSAERLKGVDSTLKIQPAKLEDSAVYLCASSLTGQGGKTQYFGPGTRLLVL.

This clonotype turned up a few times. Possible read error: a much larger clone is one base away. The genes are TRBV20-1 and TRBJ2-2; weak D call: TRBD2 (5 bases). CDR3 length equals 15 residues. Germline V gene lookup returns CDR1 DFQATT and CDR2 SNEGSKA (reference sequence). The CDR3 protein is CSASPPDSKTGELFF. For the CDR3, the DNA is TGCAGTGCTAGTCCCCCGGACTCGAAGACCGGGGAGCTGTTTTTT.

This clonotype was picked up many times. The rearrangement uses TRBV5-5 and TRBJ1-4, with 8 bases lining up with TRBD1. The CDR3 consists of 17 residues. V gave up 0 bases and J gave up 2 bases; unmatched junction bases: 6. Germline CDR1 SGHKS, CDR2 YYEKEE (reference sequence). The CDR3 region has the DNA TGTGCCAGCAGCTTGGCCCAGGGGGCAGTGACTAATGAAAAACTGTTTTTT. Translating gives CASSLAQGAVTNEKLFF. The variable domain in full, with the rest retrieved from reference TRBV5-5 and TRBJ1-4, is DAGVTQSPTHLIKTRGQQVTLRCSPISGHKSVSWYQQVLGQGPQFIFQYYEKEERGRGNFPDRFSARQFPNYSSELNVNALLLGDSALYLCASSLAQGAVTNEKLFFGSGTQLSVL.

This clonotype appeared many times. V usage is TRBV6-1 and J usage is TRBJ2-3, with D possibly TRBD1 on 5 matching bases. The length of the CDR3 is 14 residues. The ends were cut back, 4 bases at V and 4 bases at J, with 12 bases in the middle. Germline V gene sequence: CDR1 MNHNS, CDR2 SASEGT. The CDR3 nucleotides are TGTGCCAGCAGTGTGTTAGAAGGGGCAGATACGCAGTATTTT. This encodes CASSVLEGADTQYF.

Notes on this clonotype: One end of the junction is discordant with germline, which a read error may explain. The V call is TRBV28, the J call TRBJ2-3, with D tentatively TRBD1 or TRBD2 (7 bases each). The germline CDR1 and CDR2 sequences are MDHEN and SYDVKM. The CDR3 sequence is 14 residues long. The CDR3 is CVSQGEGGTDTQYF. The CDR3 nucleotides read TGTGTCAGCCAGGGGGAGGGGGGCACAGATACGCAGTATTTT. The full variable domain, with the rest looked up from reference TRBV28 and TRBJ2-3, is DVKVTQSSRYLVKRTGEKVFLECVQDMDHENMFWYRQDPGLGLRLIYFSYDVKMKEKGDIPEGYSVSREKKERFSLILESASTNQTSMYLCVSQGEGGTDTQYFGPGTRLTVL.

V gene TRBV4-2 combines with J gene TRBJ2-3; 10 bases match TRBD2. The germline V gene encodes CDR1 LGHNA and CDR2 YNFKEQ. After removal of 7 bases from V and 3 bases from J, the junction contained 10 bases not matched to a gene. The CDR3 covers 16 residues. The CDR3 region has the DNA TGTGCCAGCATAAGGCTAGCGGGAGCCAATACAGATACGCAGTATTTT. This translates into CASIRLAGANTDTQYF.

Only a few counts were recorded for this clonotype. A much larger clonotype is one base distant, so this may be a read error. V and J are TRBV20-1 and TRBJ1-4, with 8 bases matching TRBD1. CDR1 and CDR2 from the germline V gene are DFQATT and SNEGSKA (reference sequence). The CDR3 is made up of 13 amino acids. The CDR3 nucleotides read TGCAGTGCCGGAACAGGGGGGGTGGAAAAACTGTTATTT. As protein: CSAGTGGVEKLLF.

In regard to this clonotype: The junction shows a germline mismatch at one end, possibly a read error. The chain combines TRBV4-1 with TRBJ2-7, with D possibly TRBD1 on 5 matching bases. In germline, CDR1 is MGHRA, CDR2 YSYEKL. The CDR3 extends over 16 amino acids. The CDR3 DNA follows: TGCGCCAGTAGCCAAGAGGCAGGTGGGGCCTCCTACGAGAAGTACTTC. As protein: CASSQEAGGASYEKYF.

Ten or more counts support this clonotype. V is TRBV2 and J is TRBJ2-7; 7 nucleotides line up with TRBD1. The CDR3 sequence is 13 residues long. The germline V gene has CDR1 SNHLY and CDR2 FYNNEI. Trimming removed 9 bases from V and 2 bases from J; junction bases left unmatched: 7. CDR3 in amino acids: CASDRESPYEQYF. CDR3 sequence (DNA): TGTGCCAGTGACAGGGAATCCCCCTACGAGCAGTACTTC.